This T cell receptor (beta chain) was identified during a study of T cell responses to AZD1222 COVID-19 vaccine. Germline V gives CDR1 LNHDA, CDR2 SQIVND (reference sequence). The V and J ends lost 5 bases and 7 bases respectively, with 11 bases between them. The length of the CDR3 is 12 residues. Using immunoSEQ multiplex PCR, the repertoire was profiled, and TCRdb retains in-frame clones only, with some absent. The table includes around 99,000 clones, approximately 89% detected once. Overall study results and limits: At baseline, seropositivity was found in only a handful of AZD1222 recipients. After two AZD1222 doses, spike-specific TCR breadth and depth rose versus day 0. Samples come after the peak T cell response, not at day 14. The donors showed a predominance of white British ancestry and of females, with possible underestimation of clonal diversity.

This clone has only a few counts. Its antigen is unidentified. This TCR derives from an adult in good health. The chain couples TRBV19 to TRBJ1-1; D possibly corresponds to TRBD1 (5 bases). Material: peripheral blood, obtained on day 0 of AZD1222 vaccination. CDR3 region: CASSLGTGEAFF. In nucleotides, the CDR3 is TGTGCCAGTAGTCTAGGGACGGGTGAAGCTTTCTTT.